The sequence of this T cell receptor beta chain was determined in a study of blood T cell repertoires in COVID-19. The authors' processing: Amplification of reference gene primers was used by the study to estimate nucleated cell counts. Sequencing used immunoSEQ multiplex PCR; TCRdb keeps in-frame clones, though not all of them. The DNA gave D and trimming, while V, J and clone size come from that table. The repertoire consists of fewer than 350,000 clones, with 70% to 90% occurring once and the leading ten covering roughly 12%. V lost 2 bases, J lost 0 bases, and 10 bases lay in between. Germline V gene lookup returns CDR1 MNHNY and CDR2 SVGAGI (reference sequence). The CDR3 length is 15 residues.

The sequencing sample was made of peripheral blood. The chain has TRBV6-6 and TRBJ1-1; no firm D call. The sequence was obtained from a woman in her 30s with COVID-19, enrolled during active disease. The CDR3 here is CASSYGADLNTEAFF. The CDR3 region has the DNA TGTGCCAGCAGTTACGGCGCAGACTTGAACACTGAAGCTTTCTTT.